The rows below give T cell receptor beta chains drawn from one sample of a study of human T cells and chemical hapten exposure. One entry per CDR3 protein, called by TCRdb with MiXCR from the RACE reads. The sample has some 300,000 distinct CDR3 sequences, about 5% seen once. The sequenced sample was whole blood, obtained in connection with sensitization to the hapten diphenylcyclopropenone (DPC). Source of these receptors: a woman younger than 30 with alopecia areata. Some clones in this sample may be carry-over from other donors' samples. CDR3s include the opening cysteine and the closing phenylalanine or tryptophan. D genes are given only for firm matches. The size entry is marked missing in some rows and otherwise reads once, few, many or a size class.

j_gene,abundance,v_gene,d_gene,CDR3nt,CDR3aa
TRBJ1-6,.,TRBV27,TRBD1,TGTGCCAGCGGAGGACAGGTCAAGCCACCCCTCCACTTT,CASGGQVKPPLHF
TRBJ1-2,few,TRBV10-3,TRBD1,TGTGCCATCAGTGAGCCGGGACAGGGGGCGAACTATGGCTACACCTTC,CAISEPGQGANYGYTF
TRBJ2-6,.,TRBV7-3,.,TGTGCCAGCAGCTTAACCCCCATCTCAACCTCTGGGGCCAACGTCCTGACTTTC,CASSLTPISTSGANVLTF
TRBJ1-2,many,TRBV7-9,.,TGTGCCAGCAGCACGGACGGAGCCTATGGCTACACCTTC,CASSTDGAYGYTF
TRBJ1-5,medium-sized,TRBV7-9,.,TGTGCCAGCAGCTTAGAGTACCCCGATCAGCCCCAGCATTTT,CASSLEYPDQPQHF
TRBJ2-3,many,TRBV29-1,.,TGCAGCGTTGCAGGGGCGTCCGATACGCAGTATTTT,CSVAGASDTQYF
TRBJ1-5,few,TRBV6-6,.,TGTGCCAGCAGTTATGCGGGGACTCTAAATCAGCCCCAGCATTTT,CASSYAGTLNQPQHF
TRBJ2-7,few,TRBV7-2,.,TGTGCCAGCAGCTTAGTCCTAGTGGGACCCTACGAGCAGTACTTC,CASSLVLVGPYEQYF
TRBJ2-2,many,TRBV6-5,TRBD2,TGTGCCAGCAGTTACTCTGGCGGGGGGGCTACCCATGGGACCGGGGAGCTGTTTTTT,CASSYSGGGATHGTGELFF
TRBJ1-1,.,TRBV20-1,.,TGCAGCAATAAGCGCGCCCTGCCCGAAGTTCCTAAAGCTTTCTTT,CSNKRALPEVPKAFF
TRBJ1-1,.,TRBV4-3,.,TGCGCCAGCAGCCAAGAGACTAGGAGAGAAGCTTTCTTT,CASSQETRREAFF
TRBJ2-7,few,TRBV5-5,.,TGTGCCAGCAGCTTAGGGGTTTTCGAGCAGTACTTC,CASSLGVFEQYF
TRBJ2-7,many,TRBV2,.,TGTGCCAGCACTAGGGTAAGAACCCTCGAGCAGTACTTC,CASTRVRTLEQYF
TRBJ2-2,.,TRBV3-1,TRBD2,TGTGCCAGCAGCCAAGTCCCGGGGGGGATGACCGGGGAGCTGTTTTTT,CASSQVPGGMTGELFF
TRBJ2-3,few,TRBV6-6,TRBD2,TGTGCCGGGGCTAGGAGCGGGGGGAGTACGCAGTATTTT,CAGARSGGSTQYF
TRBJ1-1,many,TRBV29-1,.,TGCAGCGTTCAAAGGGCCCTAACTGAAGCTTTCTTT,CSVQRALTEAFF
TRBJ2-6,many,TRBV28,.,TGTGCCAGCCACAAGGCGGGTAGGACTGGGGCCAACGTCCTGACTTTC,CASHKAGRTGANVLTF
TRBJ1-3,few,TRBV10-3,.,TGTGCCATCATCTCGAACAGGGTTACTTCTGGAAACACCATATATTTT,CAIISNRVTSGNTIYF
TRBJ2-1,.,TRBV6-2/TRBV6-3,TRBD2,TGTGCCAGCAGTTATAGCGCTAGCGGGCCCCTGAGCTCCTACAATGAGCAGTTCTTC,CASSYSASGPLSSYNEQFF
TRBJ2-3,few,TRBV4-2,.,TGTGCCAGCAGCCAAGATCTGGGGCGCACAGATACGCAGTATTTT,CASSQDLGRTDTQYF
TRBJ1-4,.,TRBV29-1,.,TGCAGCGTTGGGACTAATGAAAAACTGTTTTTT,CSVGTNEKLFF
TRBJ1-6,few,TRBV29-1,TRBD1,TGCAGCGTTAGGCAGGGGGACTATAATTCACCCCTCCACTTT,CSVRQGDYNSPLHF
TRBJ2-3,many,TRBV10-3,TRBD2,TGTGCCATCAGTGAAAGGAGCGGGGGGGCCCAGATTAGCACAGATACGCAGTATTTT,CAISERSGGAQISTDTQYF
TRBJ1-1,.,TRBV6-5,.,TGTGCCAGCAGTTACGGAACAGGGATCGGCACTGAAGCTTTCTTT,CASSYGTGIGTEAFF
TRBJ2-5,.,TRBV5-1,.,TGCGCCAGCAGCTTGTACTTACTTCAGGAGACCCAGTACTTC,CASSLYLLQETQYF
TRBJ2-7,few,TRBV25-1,.,TGTGCCAGCAGTGACTTGGCCGGGCCCTCCTACTACGAGCAGTACTTC,CASSDLAGPSYYEQYF
TRBJ1-6,few,TRBV6-5,.,TGTGCCAGCACCCCAGGGCAGGGGTTAGGGTCACCCCTCCACTTT,CASTPGQGLGSPLHF
TRBJ2-1,.,TRBV7-2,.,TGTGCCAGCAGCCACCTATACGGTGAGCAGTTCTTC,CASSHLYGEQFF
TRBJ1-2,many,TRBV2,.,TGTGCCAGCAGTGACCGGGCCCTCCGTGGGGGCTACACCTTC,CASSDRALRGGYTF
TRBJ2-4,few,TRBV7-9,.,TGTGCCAGCCACCGGACGACCAAAAACATTCAGTACTTC,CASHRTTKNIQYF
TRBJ1-4,many,TRBV6-1,.,TGTGCCAGCAGTGCGACGGGCCTTGAAAAACTGTTTTTT,CASSATGLEKLFF
TRBJ2-1,few,TRBV6-2/TRBV6-3,.,TGTGCCAGCAGTTACTCGAATGGGGGGCCCGACAATGAGCAGTTCTTC,CASSYSNGGPDNEQFF
TRBJ2-7,.,TRBV20-1,TRBD1,TGCAGTGCTAGACACCCGACAGGGGGAATCTACGAGCAGTACTTC,CSARHPTGGIYEQYF
TRBJ2-3,many,TRBV28,.,TGTGCCAGCAGTTTGAGACTCCTCACAGATACGCAGTATTTT,CASSLRLLTDTQYF
TRBJ1-1,many,TRBV6-2/TRBV6-3,.,TGTGCCAGCAGTTACTCGATCGGGGCGAACACTGAAGCTTTCTTT,CASSYSIGANTEAFF
TRBJ1-1,many,TRBV19,.,TGTGCCAGTAGTACGTATCCGCCAGGGAGGGACATGAACACTGAAGCTTTCTTT,CASSTYPPGRDMNTEAFF
TRBJ2-3,many,TRBV6-1,TRBD1,TGTGCCAGCAGTGAAGCTATGGGACAGGGACTTTTCACAGATACGCAGTATTTT,CASSEAMGQGLFTDTQYF
TRBJ1-5,.,TRBV12-3/TRBV12-4,.,TGTGCCAGCAGTTTTCGGGGGCGAGGCAATCAGCCCCAGCATTTT,CASSFRGRGNQPQHF
TRBJ2-7,many,TRBV11-1,.,TGTGCCAGCAGCCGGGAAGGTGGCGAGCAGTACTTC,CASSREGGEQYF
TRBJ2-1,few,TRBV3-1,.,TGTGCCAGCAGTGGGGGCTGGGACAATGAGCAGTTCTTC,CASSGGWDNEQFF
TRBJ2-3,.,TRBV9,TRBD2,TGTGCCAGCAGCGCTGGGACTAGCGGGCTTTCAGTGGATACGCAGTATTTT,CASSAGTSGLSVDTQYF
TRBJ2-6,many,TRBV5-1,.,TGCGCCAGCAGCTTGGCAGGGGGGTCTGGGGCCAACGTCCTGACTTTC,CASSLAGGSGANVLTF
TRBJ2-3,few,TRBV4-3,.,TGCGCCAGCAGCCGGACTGTCGGCACAGATACGCAGTATTTT,CASSRTVGTDTQYF
TRBJ1-2,many,TRBV5-1,TRBD1,TGCGCCAGCAATACGGGACAGGGGGATGGCTACACCTTC,CASNTGQGDGYTF
TRBJ1-3,few,TRBV12-3/TRBV12-4,.,TGTGCCAGCAGTTTTAAGAGCTCTGGAAACACCATATATTTT,CASSFKSSGNTIYF
TRBJ2-5,few,TRBV4-3,.,TGCGCCAGCAGCCAAGAGAGGGGGTCGGAGACCCAGTACTTC,CASSQERGSETQYF
TRBJ2-3,many,TRBV3-1,TRBD2,TGTGCCAGCAGCCCTGGACTAGCGGGGGCCAGCACAGATACGCAGTATTTT,CASSPGLAGASTDTQYF
TRBJ2-1,.,TRBV6-5,TRBD1,TGTGCCAGCAGTTACTCGGCAGGGGGTAACAATGAGCAGTTCTTC,CASSYSAGGNNEQFF
TRBJ2-1,many,TRBV9,.,TGTGCCAGCAGCGTAGCCCGGACAGCCGCGGACAATGAGCAGTTCTTC,CASSVARTAADNEQFF
TRBJ1-2,few,TRBV18,.,TGTGCCAGCTCACCACCGGCAGGGTTCTATGGCTACACCTTC,CASSPPAGFYGYTF
TRBJ1-2,few,TRBV14,.,TGTGCCAGCAGCCCAAGTCGGGGGTATGGCTACACCTTC,CASSPSRGYGYTF
TRBJ2-1,many,TRBV5-4,.,TGTGCCAGCAGCCAGGACAGAGACAATGAGCAGTTCTTC,CASSQDRDNEQFF
TRBJ2-1,few,TRBV10-3,TRBD2,TGTGCCATCAGTGAACCTAGCGGGGGGGTTGTTGAGCAGTTCTTC,CAISEPSGGVVEQFF
TRBJ2-1,few,TRBV20-1,TRBD2,TGCAGTGGGGGAGGGAGTGGAGTCAGCGAGCAGTTCTTC,CSGGGSGVSEQFF